This TCR beta chain was sequenced for a study of T cells in Graves' hyperthyroidism and ophthalmopathy. This clonotype came up a few times. The CDR3 runs 16 residues. V was shortened by 4 bases and J by 4 bases, with 18 bases between the two germline ends. Germline V gives CDR1 SGDLS, CDR2 YYNGEE. Researchers amplified the TCR beta CDR3 regions from RNA transcripts. With the HTBI primer set, the TCR CDR3 went through a first round of RT-PCR. MiXCR, run by TCRdb on the multiplex PCR reads, gives a single entry per CDR3 protein. Of hundreds of thousands of distinct CDR3 sequences in the sample, about 13% are singletons; the top ten hold 9.2%. Lactation, pregnancy, other autoimmune disease or uncontrolled infection excluded patients.

This clonotype was obtained from a woman aged 18 to 35 with Graves' hyperthyroidism. The gene calls are TRBV9 and TRBJ2-1; D may correspond to TRBD1 or TRBD2 (6 bases each). Sample: blood. CDR3 loop: CASSPQGPGGYNEQFF. The CDR3 DNA reads as TGTGCCAGCAGCCCCCAGGGGCCCGGGGGATACAATGAGCAGTTCTTC.